There are many counts of the clone carrying this T cell receptor (beta chain). What it recognizes is unknown. The germline gives CDR1 SGDLS, CDR2 YYNGEE. The CDR3 consists of 14 residues. Trimming took 1 base from V and 4 from J, leaving 11 bases between them. Library preparation (for TCRbeta) was performed with unique molecular identifiers. TCRdb fed the PCR reads into MiXCR, producing one record per CDR3 protein. The sample lists 700,000 to 850,000 distinct CDR3 sequences, around 15% occurring once. This entry belongs to a study of T-cell reconstitution after alpha-beta-depleted transplantation in children. Findings and limits, study-wide: Surviving thymic progenitors and recipient T cells were the source of high TCRbeta diversity at day 60 in some patients. After transplant, at about two months, alpha-beta T cells were reportedly derived from several hundred expanded graft clones. Newly made T cells mostly supplied T-cell counts and diversity one year after transplant.

The receptor was isolated from a male patient under 18 who had a stem cell transplant for acute lymphoblastic leukemia, so the T cells may come from the graft donor. The specimen comprised PBMCs, mostly from graft donor cells, sampled 360 days after TCRalphabeta/CD19-depleted stem cell transplant. The chain is built from TRBV9 and TRBJ1-1; the D gene is possibly TRBD1 (6 bases). The CDR3 DNA reads as TGTGCCAGCAGCGTACAGGGGAGGCGCACTGAAGCTTTCTTT. Protein sequence: CASSVQGRRTEAFF. Complete variable domain (other parts from reference TRBV9 and TRBJ1-1): DSGVTQTPKHLITATGQRVTLRCSPRSGDLSVYWYQQSLDQGLQFLIQYYNGEERAKGNILERFSAQQFPDLHSELNLSSLELGDSALYFCASSVQGRRTEAFFGQGTRLTVV.